This T cell receptor beta chain was profiled in a study of Graves' ophthalmopathy and Graves' hyperthyroidism. Study-level background: Researchers classed hyperthyroidism as stable given no ophthalmopathy within 18 months of follow-up.

If patients had other autoimmune diseases, uncontrolled infections, pregnancy or lactation, they were excluded. Diagnostic conclusions were grounded in clinical symptoms, serum thyroxine, TRAb, thyroid ultrasound and orbital computed tomography. Germline V CDR1 and CDR2: MNHEY, SMNVEV (reference sequence). With 8 bases removed from V and 3 bases from J, the gap between germline ends came to 11 bases. This CDR3 is 12 amino acids long. TCR beta CDR3 regions were amplified from RNA transcripts. The workflow started with a first-round RT-PCR run with HTBI primers and then moved on to a second-round multiplex PCR. TCRdb ran MiXCR on the multiplex PCR reads and lists one entry per CDR3 protein. The repertoire holds about 600,000 distinct CDR3 sequences, with 39% as singletons. In this sample, this clonotype turned up a few times.

What was sequenced was peripheral blood or thyroid tissue (not recorded which). J is TRBJ2-7 and V is TRBV27; the D is unclear. The source of this sequence is an adult man with Graves' hyperthyroidism. CDR3 DNA: TGTGCCAGCGGCGTGGGGAACTACGAGCAGTACTTC. This translates into CASGVGNYEQYF.